What follows describes a single T cell receptor (beta chain). This clonotype occurred a few times. Its target antigen remains unknown. Base qualities are missing; no much larger clone stands one base away. The data were obtained in a study of identical twins (dated by TCRdb to 2016 to 2018). Background for the entire study: The study deep-sequenced TCR alpha and beta repertoires from monozygotic twins, unrelated adults of various ages and cord blood to test whether fetal clonotypes persist. Replicate twin experiments were performed at different times using different library preparation protocols to rule out contamination. What the study reported, not specific to this receptor: Zero-insertion analyses could be partly confounded by invariant T cells such as MAIT and iNKT, though diverse VJ usage argued against such confounding for most clonotypes. Fewer insertions were carried by abundant cord blood beta clonotypes; a weaker similar trend was observed in young adult naive repertoires, while no such trend was observed in memory repertoires. Excess twin sharing in beta out-of-frame sequences was weaker because fewer shared sequences lowered the signal-to-noise ratio. Recombination models systematically underestimated out-of-frame TCR alpha sharing in monozygotic twins but agreed with sharing between unrelated individuals. Because the same donors could not be followed over many years, the conclusions relied on cross-sectional statistical analysis. Compared with coincidental sharing between unrelated individuals, out-of-frame TCR alpha sequences shared between twins showed an excess of sequences with low generation probability.

Counted from cysteine to phenylalanine, this CDR3 has 15 amino acids. The only DNA kept is the CDR3, 45 bases in frame from the first base. CDR1 and CDR2 are drawn from the germline V gene (reference sequence): DFQATT, SNEGSKA. Clipping removes 1 base from V and 6 bases from J, with 9 as the unmatched junction base count. Only healthy Caucasian donors were included. The twin cohort comprised three pairs of female monozygotic twins, all aged roughly 18 to 30 years. The RNA used for TCR libraries was isolated from peripheral blood mononuclear cells. Libraries were made using 5' RACE. The sample was run on an Illumina HiSeq 2000. Template switching added a universal primer binding site, and the final cDNA carried a unique molecular identifier that allowed TCR cDNA molecules to be counted accurately. First-strand cDNA for TCR alpha and beta chains was synthesized from specific primers in the conserved constant-segment region. To control for contamination, each cDNA library was double barcoded with a SMART-Mk sample barcode plus Illumina barcodes. TruSeq adapter sequences along with Illumina sample barcodes were introduced in two successive PCR steps. Sequencing of the TCR alpha and beta cDNA libraries was done on the Illumina HiSeq platform using custom primers. On the authors' methods: Unique molecular identifiers were extracted from raw reads with MiGEC, and CDR3 positions were determined with MiXCR. For each individual, recombination models were inferred using an EM algorithm with the repgenHMM and IGoR tools. The analysis of shared clonotypes was done with the tcR package in R, with sharing normalized by the product of cloneset sizes. To study raw recombination free of thymic and clonal selection effects, out-of-frame nonproductive sequences were analyzed. Using fastp at Q25 and MiXCR, TCRdb reprocessed the public reads and kept productive beta chains. Rows merge per CDR3 protein into single entries with the most common DNA and genes. TCRdb, not the original authors, processed these V and J calls. Across this sample there are hundreds of thousands of distinct CDR3 sequences, with approximately 18% seen only once. The ten largest clonotypes hold over 10% of the sample.

These sequences were also reported in another study, on T cells expressing NK-cell markers. As the second paper documents: In sorted CD3+CD56+NKG2C+, CD3+CD56+NKG2C- and CD3+CD56-NKG2C+ T-cell subsets from eight donors, TCR beta-chain repertoires were profiled. Among the eight sequenced donors, seven were HCMV-seropositive and one was HCMV-seronegative. In several experiments an anti-gammadeltaTCR antibody was added to restrict sorting to alphabetaTCR-expressing T cells. For more than 5 donors, the dominant CD3+CD56+NKG2C+ clonotypes were among the top 10 CD8+ clonotypes and accounted for roughly 1.0-8% of CD8+ T cells. Those dominant clonotypes were again the most abundant among CD3+CD56-NKG2C+ cells in a few donors, at roughly 25-65%. Whether the expanded NKG2C-expressing T cell clones were specific for HCMV antigens remained unclear. The study sequenced eight donors, all healthy volunteers chosen at random: three men and five women. A commercial ELISA kit detecting HCMV-specific IgG in serum was used to determine HCMV serostatus. Bulk peripheral blood T-cell repertoires were additionally sequenced from unsorted PBMC for roughly six donors. MIGEC handled demultiplexing of the reads and grouping by UMI, while MiTCR was used to assemble and quantify clonotypes. To exclude erroneous sequences, any TCR cDNA sequence not supported by at least two reads was discarded. Downstream repertoire analysis used the tcR package, and clonotypes were matched across fractions by CDR3 nucleotide sequence plus V segment. VDJmatch was used to annotate antigen specificity against VDJdb, with one amino acid substitution in CDR3 allowed.

This receptor was obtained from a young woman in good health. This chain is built from TRBV20-1 and TRBJ2-3, with 8 bases aligning to TRBD2. Sequenced: PBMCs. This receptor carries the CDR3 CSARGLAKPGDTQYF. The DNA reads as follows: TGCAGTGCTAGAGGACTAGCGAAACCAGGGGATACGCAGTATTTT.